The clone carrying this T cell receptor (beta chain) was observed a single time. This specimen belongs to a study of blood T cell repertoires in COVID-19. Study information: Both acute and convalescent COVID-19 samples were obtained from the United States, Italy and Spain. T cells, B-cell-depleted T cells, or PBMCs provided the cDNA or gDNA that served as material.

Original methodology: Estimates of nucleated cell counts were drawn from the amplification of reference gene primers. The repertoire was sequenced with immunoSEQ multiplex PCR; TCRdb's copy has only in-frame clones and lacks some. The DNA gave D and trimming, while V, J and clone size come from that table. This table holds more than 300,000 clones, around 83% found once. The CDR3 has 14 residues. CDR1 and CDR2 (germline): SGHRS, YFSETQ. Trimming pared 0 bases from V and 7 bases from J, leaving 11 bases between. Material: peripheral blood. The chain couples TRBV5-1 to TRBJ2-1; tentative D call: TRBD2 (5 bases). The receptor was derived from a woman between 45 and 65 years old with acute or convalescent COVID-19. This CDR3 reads CASSLAVGGNEQFF. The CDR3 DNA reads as TGCGCCAGCAGCTTGGCTGTTGGCGGGAATGAGCAGTTCTTC.